This is a list of T cell receptor beta chains from one sample in a study of shared clonotypes between healthy human individuals. Only in-frame clones appear in the TCRdb table, and some are missing; sequencing was by immunoSEQ multiplex PCR. Here the sample spans 2,500,000 or so clones, around 90% being singletons. The sample was naive CD4+ T cells from PBMCs. These receptors were taken from a man between 18 and 35 years old in good health. Some clones in this sample may be carry-over from other donors' samples. The CDR3 runs from the conserved cysteine through the conserved F or W. A D gene is named only where the DNA matches it firmly. A row's size may be missing; if present it is once, few, many or a size class.

D	V	size	J	CDR3	DNA
-	TRBV4-2	once	TRBJ2-3	CASSQDISDGGSTDTQYF	TGTGCCAGCAGCCAAGATATATCTGACGGCGGGAGCACAGATACGCAGTATTTT
TRBD2	TRBV28	-	TRBJ2-5	CASSLTSGYQETQYF	TGTGCCAGCAGTTTGACTAGCGGTTACCAAGAGACCCAGTACTTC
-	TRBV5-1	-	TRBJ1-5	CASSLEFGNQPQHF	TGCGCCAGCAGCTTGGAGTTTGGCAATCAGCCCCAGCATTTT
TRBD2	TRBV28	-	TRBJ2-1	CASIVGGSYNEQFF	TGTGCCAGCATAGTGGGAGGGTCCTACAATGAGCAGTTCTTC
-	TRBV2	-	TRBJ2-1	CASRSGDVLFF	TGTGCCAGCAGATCTGGGGACGTTTTGTTCTTC
-	TRBV4-1	-	TRBJ2-7	CASSQPRDGTYEQYF	TGCGCCAGCAGCCAACCCCGAGACGGGACCTACGAGCAGTACTTC
-	TRBV28	once	TRBJ1-1	CASSLLSRGAMNTEAFF	TGTGCCAGCAGTCTCCTTTCGCGGGGCGCCATGAACACTGAAGCTTTCTTT
-	TRBV28	-	TRBJ1-1	CASSLIALNTEAFF	TGTGCCAGCAGTTTAATCGCGTTGAACACTGAAGCTTTCTTT
-	TRBV29-1	-	TRBJ2-1	CSVQFWGTSYNEQFF	TGCAGCGTGCAGTTTTGGGGGACCAGTTACAATGAGCAGTTCTTC
-	TRBV12-5	-	TRBJ2-5	CASGNSRGPQETQYF	TGTGCTAGTGGTAACTCACGGGGGCCCCAAGAGACCCAGTACTTC
-	TRBV9	-	TRBJ1-4	CASSASTGGVLFF	TGTGCCAGCAGCGCCTCAACCGGTGGGGTCCTGTTTTTT
-	TRBV28	-	TRBJ1-5	CASSTLSQPQHF	TGTGCCAGCAGTACGTTGTCTCAGCCCCAGCATTTT
-	TRBV15	-	TRBJ2-2	CATSRDSSPGNTGELFF	TGTGCCACCAGCAGAGATTCGAGTCCCGGAAACACCGGGGAGCTGTTTTTT
-	TRBV2	few	TRBJ1-1	CASSPGVNTEAFF	TGTGCCAGCAGCCCCGGGGTCAACACTGAAGCTTTCTTT
-	TRBV28	-	TRBJ2-7	CASSPLTPLPRDEQYF	TGTGCCAGCAGTCCCCTCACCCCCCTACCCAGGGACGAGCAGTACTTC
TRBD1	TRBV29-1	-	TRBJ2-7	CSVGRQGGFYEQYF	TGCAGCGTTGGGAGACAGGGGGGGTTTTACGAGCAGTACTTC
TRBD2	TRBV6-1	-	TRBJ2-1	CASRPGTSSYNEQFF	TGTGCCAGCAGGCCCGGGACTAGCTCCTACAATGAGCAGTTCTTC
-	TRBV28	-	TRBJ1-5	CASSATGAYSNQPQHF	TGTGCCAGCAGTGCGACAGGAGCTTATAGCAATCAGCCCCAGCATTTT
-	TRBV6-5	-	TRBJ1-5	CASSYRGESQPQHF	TGTGCCAGCAGTTACAGGGGAGAATCTCAGCCCCAGCATTTT
-	TRBV5-4	-	TRBJ2-5	CASSLNQETQYF	TGTGCCAGCAGCCTCAACCAAGAGACCCAGTACTTC
-	TRBV6-1	-	TRBJ1-1	CASSERGRNTEAFF	TGTGCCAGCAGTGAACGGGGCAGGAACACTGAAGCTTTCTTT
-	TRBV9	few	TRBJ1-2	CASSVAANYGYTF	TGTGCCAGCAGCGTAGCGGCTAACTATGGCTACACCTTC
-	TRBV11-1	-	TRBJ1-3	CASSSRVTGNTIYF	TGTGCCAGCAGCTCCAGGGTTACTGGAAACACCATATATTTT
TRBD1	TRBV5-4	-	TRBJ2-5	CASSLDRGRTETQYF	TGTGCCAGCAGCTTGGACAGGGGGCGCACCGAGACCCAGTACTTC
-	TRBV9	once	TRBJ2-3	CASSVGSTADTQYF	TGTGCCAGCAGCGTAGGGAGTACCGCAGATACGCAGTATTTT
TRBD2	TRBV27	-	TRBJ2-3	CASTQLGLAGGPGTQYF	TGTGCCAGCACCCAGTTAGGACTAGCGGGAGGGCCGGGTACGCAGTATTTT
TRBD2	TRBV28	-	TRBJ2-1	CASSPPRLAGGYNEQFF	TGTGCCAGCAGCCCTCCTAGACTAGCGGGAGGCTACAATGAGCAGTTCTTC
TRBD2	TRBV10-1	-	TRBJ2-1	CASSENGGNEQFF	TGCGCCAGCAGTGAGAACGGGGGGAATGAGCAGTTCTTC
-	TRBV28	-	TRBJ1-4	CASSLGLRGATNEKLFF	TGTGCCAGCAGTTTGGGTTTGCGCGGGGCAACTAATGAAAAACTGTTTTTT
-	TRBV15	-	TRBJ2-2	CATSPRHTGELFF	TGTGCCACCAGCCCGAGGCACACCGGGGAGCTGTTTTTT
-	TRBV28	-	TRBJ1-5	CASSRREGQPQHF	TGTGCCAGCAGTCGCAGGGAGGGGCAGCCCCAGCATTTT